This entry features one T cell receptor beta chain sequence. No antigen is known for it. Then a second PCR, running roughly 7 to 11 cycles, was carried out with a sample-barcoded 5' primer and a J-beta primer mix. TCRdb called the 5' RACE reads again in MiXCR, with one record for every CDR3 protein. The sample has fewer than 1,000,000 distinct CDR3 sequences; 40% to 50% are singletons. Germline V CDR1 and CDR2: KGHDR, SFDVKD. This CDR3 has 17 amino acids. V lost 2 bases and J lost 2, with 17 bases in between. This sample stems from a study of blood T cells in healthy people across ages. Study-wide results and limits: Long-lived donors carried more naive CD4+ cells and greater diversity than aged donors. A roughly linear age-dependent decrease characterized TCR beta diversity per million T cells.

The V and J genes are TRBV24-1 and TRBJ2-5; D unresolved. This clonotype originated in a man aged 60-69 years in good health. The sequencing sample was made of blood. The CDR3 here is CATSDWGDGNFQETQYF. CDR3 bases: TGTGCCACCAGTGATTGGGGTGATGGTAATTTTCAAGAGACCCAGTACTTC.